These 16 T cell receptor beta chains came from one sample sequenced in a study of blood T cell repertoires in COVID-19. The table came from immunoSEQ multiplex PCR; TCRdb's copy has only in-frame clones and leaves some out. Of roughly 350,000 clones in the sample, over 80% were seen once. The specimen was peripheral blood. The receptor source for this set is a woman aged 45-65 years with COVID-19, enrolled during active disease.

This clone was seen a single time. CDR3 residues: CASRKGGFQETQYF. The CDR3 DNA sequence: TGTGCCAGCAGAAAGGGCGGGTTCCAAGAGACCCAGTACTTC. The J gene is TRBJ2-5, the V gene TRBV5-4, with a tentative D call TRBD2 (5 bases). This CDR3 spans 14 amino acids. Trimming stripped 5 bases from V and 1 base from J, with 12 bases between. The V gene's germline CDR1 is SGHNT and CDR2 YYREEE (reference sequence). Full variable domain (outside the CDR3, taken from reference TRBV5-4 and TRBJ2-5): ETGVTQSPTHLIKTRGQQVTLRCSSQSGHNTVSWYQQALGQGPQFIFQYYREEENGRGNFPPRFSGLQFPNYSSELNVNALELDDSALYLCASRKGGFQETQYFGPGTRLLVL.

The genes are TRBV30 and TRBJ1-4; D is perhaps TRBD1 (5 bases). Germline CDR1 GTSNPN, CDR2 SVGIG (reference sequence). CDR3 size: 13 residues. V lost 7 bases and J 5 bases, leaving 14 bases between the germline ends. The CDR3 region is CAFKDTPNEKLFF. The DNA of the CDR3 is TGTGCCTTTAAGGACACACCAAATGAAAAACTGTTTTTT.

CDR3 sequence: CASRGGLGDRNTEAFF. As DNA, the CDR3 is TGTGCCAGCAGGGGGGGGTTGGGGGACCGGAACACTGAAGCTTTCTTT. The chain has TRBV27 and TRBJ1-1, with a weak D call TRBD1 (5 bases). The CDR3 consists of 16 residues. Germline CDR1 and CDR2: MNHEY and SMNVEV (reference sequence). V was cut by 6 bases and J by 1 base, with 18 bases left in between.

This chain joins TRBV3-1 (or the pseudogene TRBV3-2) and TRBJ2-7; D perhaps matches TRBD1 (5 bases). The CDR3 is 13 amino acids. Germline V gene sequence: CDR1 LGHDT, CDR2 YNNKEL (reference sequence). V lost 4 bases and J 0 bases, leaving 7 bases between the germline ends. The CDR3 DNA sequence: TGTGCCAGCAGCCTCCAGGGCTCCTACGAGCAGTACTTC. This encodes CASSLQGSYEQYF.

V is TRBV30 and J is TRBJ2-2, with 7 bases lining up with TRBD1. Trimming took 4 bases from V and 2 from J; bases not matched to a gene: 10. This CDR3 has 16 residues. Germline CDR1 is GTSNPN and CDR2 is SVGIG (reference sequence). CDR3 amino acids: CAWNTPGQINTGELFF. For the CDR3, the DNA is TGTGCCTGGAACACGCCGGGACAGATTAACACCGGGGAGCTGTTTTTT.

The rearrangement uses TRBV4-3 and TRBJ1-2; a possible D gene is TRBD1 (6 bases). V lost 0 bases and J 2 bases, leaving 10 bases between the germline ends. The V gene's germline CDR1 is LGHNA and CDR2 YSLEER. The CDR3 loop spans 15 amino acids. The CDR3 loop is CASSQERTANYGYTF. In DNA form, the CDR3 reads TGCGCCAGCAGCCAAGAGCGGACAGCCAACTATGGCTACACCTTC.

The chain couples TRBV21-1 to TRBJ2-6; the D segment call TRBD1 is taken from the table without a DNA check. TRBV21-1 is a pseudogene locus. This CDR3 contains 18 residues. The chain's CDR3 is CASSKEDRRSSGANVLTF. CDR3 nucleotides: TGTGCCAGCAGCAAAGAGGACAGGAGGAGCTCTGGGGCCAACGTCCTGACTTTC.

This sequence joins TRBV6-2 or TRBV6-3 and TRBJ2-2; a weak D match, TRBD2 (5 bases). V lost 2 bases and J lost 12, with 10 bases in between. The CDR3 loop spans 12 amino acids. Germline lookup yields CDR1 MNHEY and CDR2 SVGEGT. In nucleotides, the CDR3 is TGTGCCAGCAGTTACGGGAGAGCTCAGCTGTTTTTT. As protein: CASSYGRAQLFF.

The chain links TRBV6-5 to TRBJ1-1; D may be TRBD1 (6 bases). Germline V gives CDR1 MNHEY, CDR2 SVGAGI. Trimming took 5 bases from V and 7 from J, leaving 11 bases between them. CDR3 length: 12 amino acids. CDR3 region: CASSRGRGEAFF. The CDR3 coding sequence is TGTGCCAGCAGTAGGGGCAGGGGTGAAGCTTTCTTT.

The rearrangement links TRBV7-2 to TRBJ2-5; the match to TRBD2 covers 7 bases. V gave up 5 bases and J gave up 7 bases; unmatched junction bases: 13. Germline CDR1 SGHTA, CDR2 FQGNSA. CDR3 length: 15 residues. CDR3 nucleotide sequence: TGTGCCAGCAGCCCCCTCGGACTAGGCAAGGGGACCCAGTACTTC. It codes for CASSPLGLGKGTQYF.

This chain connects TRBV5-6 to TRBJ1-4, with TRBD1 matching over 11 bases. The germline gives CDR1 SGHDT, CDR2 YYEEEE. This CDR3 is 16 amino acids long. V was pared by 4 bases and J by 8 bases, with 10 bases of the junction left unmatched. CDR3 sequence: CASSPRTGGSGEKLFF. The CDR3 coding sequence is TGTGCCAGCAGCCCGCGGACAGGGGGCTCAGGGGAAAAACTGTTTTTT. Filled out from reference TRBV5-6 and TRBJ1-4, the complete variable domain reads DAGVTQSPTHLIKTRGQQVTLRCSPKSGHDTVSWYQQALGQGPQFIFQYYEEEERQRGNFPDRFSGHQFPNYSSELNVNALLLGDSALYLCASSPRTGGSGEKLFFGSGTQLSVL.

The sample holds one count of this clone. The chain has TRBV5-8 and TRBJ1-1; a possible D gene is TRBD1 (6 bases). Germline V gene sequence: CDR1 SGHTS, CDR2 YDEGEE. The CDR3 contains 15 residues. V was shortened by 0 bases and J by 5 bases, with 14 bases between the two germline ends. This CDR3 is CASSLEARGGTEAFF. CDR3 nucleotides: TGTGCCAGCAGCTTGGAGGCCAGGGGTGGGACTGAAGCTTTCTTT.

This rearrangement joins TRBV18 to TRBJ1-2, with D tentatively TRBD1 (6 bases). Deletions cut 2 bases from V and 4 bases from J, with 26 bases between. Looked up from germline, CDR1 is KGHSH and CDR2 is LQKENI. The CDR3 contains 19 residues. The CDR3 DNA follows: TGTGCCAGCTCACCATCCACAGGGTATGCGGCCACAAGTACCTATGGCTACACCTTC. As protein: CASSPSTGYAATSTYGYTF.

V is TRBV19 and J is TRBJ2-7; 10 positions match TRBD1. V lost 4 bases, J lost 8 bases, and 11 bases stayed unmatched. Germline V gene data show CDR1 as LNHDA and CDR2 as SQIVND (reference sequence). The CDR3 loop spans 15 amino acids. CDR3 amino acids: CASSTGTGAGYKQYF. The CDR3 nucleotides are TGTGCCAGTAGTACAGGGACAGGGGCCGGGTATAAGCAGTACTTC.

V and J are TRBV29-1 and TRBJ2-7; D not resolved. CDR3 length: 13 residues. Per the germline V gene, CDR1 is SQVTM and CDR2 is ANQGSEA. V gave up 5 bases and J gave up 3 bases, with 14 bases separating them. The CDR3 region is CSVSNRVSYEQYF. As DNA, the CDR3 is TGCAGCGTTTCAAACCGAGTTAGCTACGAGCAGTACTTC.

The chain uses TRBV25-1 and TRBJ2-6; 8 bases map to TRBD1. V gave up 1 base and J gave up 0 bases; unmatched junction bases: 5. The V gene's germline CDR1 is MGHDK and CDR2 SYGVNS. This CDR3 has 18 residues. Here the CDR3 DNA reads TGTGCCAGCAGTGAATGGGCAGGGGGCTCCTCTGGGGCCAACGTCCTGACTTTC. Protein sequence: CASSEWAGGSSGANVLTF.